This is a list of T cell receptor beta chains from one sample in a study of cytotoxic CD8 clonotypes in ibrutinib-treated CLL. Sequencing used immunoSEQ multiplex PCR; TCRdb keeps in-frame clones, though not all of them. The table records about 200,000 clones, about three quarters of them present only once. The sample was PBMCs, taken after 12 months of ibrutinib treatment. Every receptor here comes from a human donor with chronic lymphocytic leukemia. The CDR3 runs from the conserved cysteine through the conserved F or W. A D gene is named only where the DNA matches it firmly. Clone size is shown for a subset of rows, as once, few, many or a class of expanded clone.

J,V,size,D,DNA,CDR3
TRBJ2-3,TRBV30,-,-,TGTGCCTGGAGTGTAGCCGGGAGTAGCACAGATACGCAGTATTTT,CAWSVAGSSTDTQYF
TRBJ1-2,TRBV30,-,TRBD1,TGTGCCTGGAGACCGCTAGGACAGGGGCATGGCTACACCTTC,CAWRPLGQGHGYTF
TRBJ2-7,TRBV30,-,-,TGTGCCTGGAGTGTATCTGGGGGGGCCAACTCCTACGAGCAGTACTTC,CAWSVSGGANSYEQYF
TRBJ1-2,TRBV28,-,-,TGTGCCAGCAGTTTACCTCAGAGCCTCCTCAGGGGCTACACCTTC,CASSLPQSLLRGYTF
TRBJ1-1,TRBV7-2,-,-,TGTGCCAGCAGCTTAGCCTTCCGGAACACTGAAGCTTTCTTT,CASSLAFRNTEAFF
TRBJ2-7,TRBV5-5,-,-,TGTGCCAGCAGCTTCGGGGCAGGGACCCACGAGCAGTACTTC,CASSFGAGTHEQYF
TRBJ1-1,TRBV6-5,-,-,TGTGCCAGCAATGGGCAGGCGAGGGAAGCTTTCTTT,CASNGQAREAFF
TRBJ1-5,TRBV2,-,-,TGTGCCAGCAACCAGGGGACTTCGGGCAATCAGCCCCAGCATTTT,CASNQGTSGNQPQHF
TRBJ1-3,TRBV2,-,-,TGTGCCAGCACGGACTACAGGGCCTTCTCTGGAAACACCATATATTTT,CASTDYRAFSGNTIYF
TRBJ2-5,TRBV2,few,-,TGTGCCAGCAGTGAGGGGACTCGTGGGTCCCAGTACTTC,CASSEGTRGSQYF
TRBJ2-7,TRBV9,-,-,TGTGCCAGCAACCGGGGGCAGGGGGTCTACGAGCAGTACTTC,CASNRGQGVYEQYF
TRBJ2-7,TRBV27,-,-,TGTGCCAGCAGTCTAGGACAGTCCTACGAGCAGTACTTC,CASSLGQSYEQYF
TRBJ2-7,TRBV6-5,-,TRBD2,TGTGCCAGCAGTTACGGGACTAGCGGCACCTACGAGCAGTACTTC,CASSYGTSGTYEQYF
TRBJ1-6,TRBV19,-,-,TGTGCCAGTAGTCCCAGGAGGGAGAGTTCACCCCTCCACTTT,CASSPRRESSPLHF
TRBJ2-2,TRBV2,-,-,TGTGCCACCGAGGCCGGGGAGCTGTTTTTT,CATEAGELFF
TRBJ1-3,TRBV6-5,-,TRBD1,TGTGCCAGCGCCAAAGACAGGGCCTCTGGAAACACCATATATTTT,CASAKDRASGNTIYF
TRBJ1-1,TRBV18,-,TRBD1,TGTGCCAGCTCACCACAGGGACAGGGTGTCACTGAAGCTTTCTTT,CASSPQGQGVTEAFF
TRBJ1-1,TRBV14,few,-,TGTGCCAGCAGCCAAGATCTGGGGGGATCTGAAGCTTTCTTT,CASSQDLGGSEAFF
TRBJ1-5,TRBV11-2,-,-,TGTGCCAGCAGCTTAACAGGGAGGGGTGGCAATCAGCCCCAGCATTTT,CASSLTGRGGNQPQHF
TRBJ1-5,TRBV2,many,-,TGTGCCAGCAGGATATTCCGGGGGGCCAATCAGCCCCAGCATTTT,CASRIFRGANQPQHF
TRBJ1-4,TRBV5-1,-,TRBD1,TGCGCCAGCAGCCTAAACAGGGGTACTAATGAAAAACTGTTTTTT,CASSLNRGTNEKLFF
TRBJ2-3,TRBV6-1,few,TRBD1,TGTGCCAGCCGAGAGGGACAGGGGACAGATACGCAGTATTTT,CASREGQGTDTQYF
TRBJ2-2,TRBV5-1,-,-,TGCGCCAGCAGCTTGTCCCCAAACACCGGGGAGCTGTTTTTT,CASSLSPNTGELFF
TRBJ2-1,TRBV11-1,-,TRBD2,TGTGCCAGCAGCTTAGCGGTAGGGAAGAGCGGGAGAAACAATGAGCAGTTCTTC,CASSLAVGKSGRNNEQFF
TRBJ2-3,TRBV30,-,-,TGTGCCTGGAGTGTACGGGGGGCCCGGACTAGAAAAGATACGCAGTATTTT,CAWSVRGARTRKDTQYF
TRBJ2-3,TRBV27,-,-,TGTGCCAGCAAGATTGGTCTCTCCACAGATACGCAGTATTTT,CASKIGLSTDTQYF